Below, 6 T cell receptor beta chains from the same sample are listed, as sequenced in a study of blood T cells in healthy people across ages. Then a second PCR, running about 6 to 12 cycles, was carried out with a sample-barcoded 5' primer and a J-beta primer mix. TCRdb itself ran the 5' RACE reads through MiXCR, one entry per CDR3 protein. The sample has about 1.8 million distinct CDR3 sequences, roughly 52% seen once. The sequencing sample was made of blood. These TCRs come from a woman aged 40 to 50 in good health.

The genes are TRBV5-1 and TRBJ2-7; 9 bases line up with TRBD1. The CDR3 length is 15 residues. V gave up 4 bases and J gave up 6 bases; unmatched junction bases: 11. CDR1 is SGHRS and CDR2 is YFSETQ in the germline V gene. Here the CDR3 reads CASSGGQGVVSEQYF. For the CDR3, the DNA is TGCGCCAGCAGCGGGGGACAGGGTGTGGTCTCCGAGCAGTACTTC.

The sample holds one count of this clonotype. A read error may explain this, as a much larger clone is one base away. The chain has TRBV25-1 and TRBJ2-4, with TRBD1 matching 9 bases. The CDR3 contains 15 residues. CDR1 and CDR2 (germline): MGHDK, SYGVNS. The trim removed 5 bases at V and 12 bases at J, leaving 14 bases unmatched. The CDR3 reads CASSSPGTGLDTQYF. The CDR3, as DNA: TGTGCCAGCAGTTCCCCCGGGACAGGGTTGGACACTCAGTACTTC.

The chain uses TRBV6-5 and TRBJ2-1, with 9 bases aligning to TRBD2. Germline CDR1 MNHEY, CDR2 SVGAGI. V was pared by 2 bases and J by 8 bases, with 10 bases of the junction left unmatched. This CDR3 has 16 amino acids. CDR3 bases: TGTGCCAGCAGTTACGACGCGGGGGGGCTTCCCCATGAGCAGTTCTTC. Translated: CASSYDAGGLPHEQFF.

Written as DNA, the CDR3 is TGTGCCAGCAGTTTATCCGGGGACAGCCCTATAACAGATACGCAGTATTTT. This codes for CASSLSGDSPITDTQYF. The chain joins TRBV27 to TRBJ2-3; 7 positions match TRBD1. CDR3 size: 17 residues. Germline V gene lookup returns CDR1 MNHEY and CDR2 SMNVEV (reference sequence). Trimming cost V 0 bases and J 3 bases; bases outside gene matches: 9.

V usage is TRBV5-6 and J usage is TRBJ2-1; 12 nucleotides line up with TRBD2. The CDR3 runs to 16 residues. Germline trimming cut 4 bases from V and 8 bases from J; bases unmatched to any gene: 10. CDR1 is SGHDT and CDR2 is YYEEEE in the germline V gene. The CDR3 bases are TGTGCCAGCAGCCCGCAACTAGCGGGGGGCCAGGATGAGCAGTTCTTC. Translation gives CASSPQLAGGQDEQFF. The full variable domain, with the rest looked up from reference TRBV5-6 and TRBJ2-1, is DAGVTQSPTHLIKTRGQQVTLRCSPKSGHDTVSWYQQALGQGPQFIFQYYEEEERQRGNFPDRFSGHQFPNYSSELNVNALLLGDSALYLCASSPQLAGGQDEQFFGPGTRLTVL.

This clonotype was counted a few times. The chain employs TRBV25-1 and TRBJ2-7, with 10 bases that match TRBD2. Germline lookup yields CDR1 MGHDK and CDR2 SYGVNS. The length of the CDR3 is 16 residues. V dropped 8 bases and J dropped 2; count of bases not matched to a gene: 12. The CDR3 is CASSPSLAGDTYEQYF. The CDR3, as DNA: TGTGCCAGCTCCCCTTCGCTAGCGGGGGATACCTACGAGCAGTACTTC.